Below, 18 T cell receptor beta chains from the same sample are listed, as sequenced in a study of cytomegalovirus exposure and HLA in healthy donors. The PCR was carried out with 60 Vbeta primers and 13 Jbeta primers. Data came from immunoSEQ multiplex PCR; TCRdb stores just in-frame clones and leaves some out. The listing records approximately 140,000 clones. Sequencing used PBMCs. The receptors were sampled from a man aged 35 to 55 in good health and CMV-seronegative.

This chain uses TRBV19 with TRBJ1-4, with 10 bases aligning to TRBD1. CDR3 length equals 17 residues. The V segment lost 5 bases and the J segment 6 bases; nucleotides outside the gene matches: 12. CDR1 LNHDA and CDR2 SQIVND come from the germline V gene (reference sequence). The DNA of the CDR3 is TGTGCCAGTAGTGTCGACCCGCCCGGGACAGGGGATGAAAAACTGTTTTTT. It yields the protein CASSVDPPGTGDEKLFF.

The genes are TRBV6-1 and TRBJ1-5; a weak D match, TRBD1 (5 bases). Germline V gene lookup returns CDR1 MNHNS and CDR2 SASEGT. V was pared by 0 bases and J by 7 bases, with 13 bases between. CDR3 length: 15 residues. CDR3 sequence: CASSEARGKGQPQHF. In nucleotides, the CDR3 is TGTGCCAGCAGTGAAGCGCGGGGGAAGGGACAGCCCCAGCATTTT.

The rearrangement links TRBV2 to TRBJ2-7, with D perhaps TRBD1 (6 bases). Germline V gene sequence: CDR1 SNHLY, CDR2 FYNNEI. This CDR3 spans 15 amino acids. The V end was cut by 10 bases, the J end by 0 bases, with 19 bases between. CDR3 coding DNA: TGTGCCACCACGATTGACCAGGGGTTCTCCTACGAGCAGTACTTC. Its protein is CATTIDQGFSYEQYF.

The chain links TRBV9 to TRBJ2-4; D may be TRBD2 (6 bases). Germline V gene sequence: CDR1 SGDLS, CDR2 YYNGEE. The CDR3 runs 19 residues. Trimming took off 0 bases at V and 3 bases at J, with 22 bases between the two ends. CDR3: CASSVDPLGVADHKNIQYF. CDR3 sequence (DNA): TGTGCCAGCAGCGTAGACCCCCTGGGGGTAGCGGACCACAAAAACATTCAGTACTTC.

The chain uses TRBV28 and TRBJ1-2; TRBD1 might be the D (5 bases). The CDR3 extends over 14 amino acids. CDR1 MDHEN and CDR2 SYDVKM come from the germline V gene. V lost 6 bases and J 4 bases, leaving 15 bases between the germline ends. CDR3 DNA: TGTGCCAGCAGCAGCCCCCCAGGGTCCTATGGCTACACCTTC. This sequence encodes CASSSPPGSYGYTF.

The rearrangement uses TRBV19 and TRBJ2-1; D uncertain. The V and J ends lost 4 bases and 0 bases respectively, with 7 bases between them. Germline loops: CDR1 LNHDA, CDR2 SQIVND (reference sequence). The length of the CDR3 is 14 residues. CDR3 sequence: CASSTGSSYNEQFF. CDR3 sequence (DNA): TGTGCCAGTAGTACTGGCAGCTCCTACAATGAGCAGTTCTTC. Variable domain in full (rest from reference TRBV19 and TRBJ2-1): DGGITQSPKYLFRKEGQNVTLSCEQNLNHDAMYWYRQDPGQGLRLIYYSQIVNDFQKGDIAEGYSVSREKKESFPLTVTSAQKNPTAFYLCASSTGSSYNEQFFGPGTRLTVL.

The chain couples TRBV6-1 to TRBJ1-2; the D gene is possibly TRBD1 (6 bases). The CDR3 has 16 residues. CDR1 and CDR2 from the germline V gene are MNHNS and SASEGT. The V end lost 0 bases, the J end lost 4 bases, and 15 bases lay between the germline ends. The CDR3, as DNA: TGTGCCAGCAGTGAAGCGGCAGGGGCCCTCGGCTATGGCTACACCTTC. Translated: CASSEAAGALGYGYTF.

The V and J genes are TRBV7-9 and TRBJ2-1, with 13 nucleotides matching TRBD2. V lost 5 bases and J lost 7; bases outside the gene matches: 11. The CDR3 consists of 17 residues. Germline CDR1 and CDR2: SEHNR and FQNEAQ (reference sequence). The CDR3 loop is CASSPGLAGTNHNEQFF. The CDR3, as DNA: TGTGCCAGCAGCCCGGGACTAGCGGGGACCAACCATAATGAGCAGTTCTTC.

This CDR3 reads CASSLRTSGGAETQYF. Written as DNA, the CDR3 is TGTGCCAGCAGCTTAAGGACTAGCGGGGGGGCGGAGACCCAGTACTTC. This rearrangement joins TRBV11-2 to TRBJ2-5; 15 positions match TRBD2. Germline V gives CDR1 SGHAT, CDR2 FQNNGV. Trimming cost V 2 bases and J 5 bases; bases outside gene matches: 3. CDR3 length equals 16 residues.

CDR3 amino acids: CATGRTGYLGELFF. CDR3 in DNA: TGTGCCACCGGACGGACAGGGTATCTCGGGGAGCTGTTTTTT. The chain couples TRBV15 to TRBJ2-2; 8 bases line up with TRBD1. V lost 8 bases, J lost 7 bases, and 9 bases stayed unmatched. CDR3 length: 14 residues. Germline V CDR1 and CDR2: LNHNV, YYDKDF (reference sequence). Based on the CDR3 plus reference TRBV15 and TRBJ2-2, the full variable domain is DAMVIQNPRYQVTQFGKPVTLSCSQTLNHNVMYWYQQKSSQAPKLLFHYYDKDFNNEADTPDNFQSRRPNTSFCFLDIRSPGLGDTAMYLCATGRTGYLGELFFGEGSRLTVL.

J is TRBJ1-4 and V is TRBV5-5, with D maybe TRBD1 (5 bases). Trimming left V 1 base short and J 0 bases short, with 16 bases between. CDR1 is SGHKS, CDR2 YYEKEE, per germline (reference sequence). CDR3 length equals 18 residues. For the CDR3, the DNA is TGTGCCAGCAGCTTGACGCTGCGGACACTTGCAACTAATGAAAAACTGTTTTTT. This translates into CASSLTLRTLATNEKLFF. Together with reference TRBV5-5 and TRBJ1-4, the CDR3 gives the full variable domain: DAGVTQSPTHLIKTRGQQVTLRCSPISGHKSVSWYQQVLGQGPQFIFQYYEKEERGRGNFPDRFSARQFPNYSSELNVNALLLGDSALYLCASSLTLRTLATNEKLFFGSGTQLSVL.

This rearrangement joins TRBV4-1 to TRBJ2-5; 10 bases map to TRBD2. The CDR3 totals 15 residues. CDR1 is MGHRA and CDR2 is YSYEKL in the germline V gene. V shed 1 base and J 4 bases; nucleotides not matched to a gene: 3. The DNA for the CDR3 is TGCGCCAGCAGCCAAGTGAGCGGGGGGGGAGAGACCCAGTACTTC. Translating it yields CASSQVSGGGETQYF.

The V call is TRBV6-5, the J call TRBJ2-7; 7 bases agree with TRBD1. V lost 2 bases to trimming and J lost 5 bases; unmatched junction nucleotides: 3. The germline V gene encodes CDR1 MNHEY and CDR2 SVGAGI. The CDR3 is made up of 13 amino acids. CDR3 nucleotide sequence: TGTGCCAGCAGTTACACCGGACAGGACGAGCAGTACTTC. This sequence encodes CASSYTGQDEQYF.

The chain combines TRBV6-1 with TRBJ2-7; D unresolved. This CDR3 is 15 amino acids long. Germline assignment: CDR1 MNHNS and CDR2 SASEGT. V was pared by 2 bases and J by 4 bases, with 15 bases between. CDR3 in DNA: TGTGCCAGCAGTGAATCCCCAGGTGAGCCTTACGAGCAGTACTTC. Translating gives CASSESPGEPYEQYF.

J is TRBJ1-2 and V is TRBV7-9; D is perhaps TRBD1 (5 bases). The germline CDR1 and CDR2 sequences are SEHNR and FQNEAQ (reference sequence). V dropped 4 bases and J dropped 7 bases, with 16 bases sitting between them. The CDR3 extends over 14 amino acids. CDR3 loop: CASSSTTPGFGYTF. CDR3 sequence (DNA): TGTGCCAGCAGCTCAACGACCCCAGGGTTTGGCTACACCTTC.

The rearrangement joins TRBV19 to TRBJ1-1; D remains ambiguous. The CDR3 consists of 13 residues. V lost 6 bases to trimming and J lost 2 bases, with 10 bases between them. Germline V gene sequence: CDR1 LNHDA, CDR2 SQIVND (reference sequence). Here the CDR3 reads CASRGSLNTEAFF. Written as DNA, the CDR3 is TGTGCCAGTAGGGGCAGCCTAAACACTGAAGCTTTCTTT.

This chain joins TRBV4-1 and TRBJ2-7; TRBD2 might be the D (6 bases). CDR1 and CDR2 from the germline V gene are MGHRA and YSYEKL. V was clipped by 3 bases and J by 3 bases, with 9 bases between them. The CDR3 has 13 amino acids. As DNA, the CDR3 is TGCGCCAGCAGCCAGGAGACTAGCTACGAGCAGTACTTC. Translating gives CASSQETSYEQYF.

The chain's CDR3 is CAISDRLAGDQETQYF. The CDR3 DNA reads as TGTGCCATCAGTGACCGACTAGCGGGGGATCAAGAGACCCAGTACTTC. The chain employs TRBV10-3 and TRBJ2-5; 12 bases fit TRBD2. The CDR3 sequence is 16 residues long. The V segment lost 3 bases and the J segment 2 bases; nucleotides outside the gene matches: 4. Germline V gene lookup returns CDR1 ENHRY and CDR2 SYGVKD.